The 24 T cell receptor beta chains reported below all come from one sample, sequenced in a study of T cells in women clearing cervical HPV infection. TCRdb's table, derived via immunoSEQ multiplex PCR, lists solely in-frame clones and lacks some. This sample's table reports 25,000 to 35,000 clones. Sequencing used blood buffy coat. The source is a woman aged 18 to 75 with a cervical HPV16 infection that either progressed to CIN3+ or cleared (not recorded which).

To note about this clone: Read coverage stops 3 residues before the CDR3 terminus; the germline J gene supplies the remainder. The chain is built from TRBV9 and TRBJ2-7; D unclear. V gave up 4 bases and J gave up 1 base, with 9 bases separating them. CDR1 SGDLS and CDR2 YYNGEE come from the germline V gene. This CDR3 spans 13 amino acids. The DNA read from the CDR3 is TGTGCCAGCAGCCTTACAGCTTCCTACGAG. Its protein product is CASSLTASYE. In full, the CDR3 reads CASSLTASYEQYF.

About this clone itself: The sequenced fragment ends 3 residues before the CDR3 boundary, so the rest is inferred from the germline J gene. The V and J genes are TRBV2 and TRBJ2-2; 15 bases align to TRBD2. Losses at the gene ends were 2 bases for V and 4 bases for J; bases not matched to a gene: 5. In germline, CDR1 is SNHLY, CDR2 FYNNEI. The length of the CDR3 is 18 residues. The CDR3 sequence is CASSEYGLAGGGTGELFF. The sequenced part of the CDR3 DNA is TGTGCCAGCAGTGAATACGGACTAGCGGGAGGGGGCACCGGGGAG.

Of note for this clone: The CDR3 extends 3 residues past the end of the read, so its final part is completed from the germline J gene. This chain connects TRBV18 to TRBJ2-1; 13 nucleotides line up with TRBD2. After removal of 2 bases from V and 9 bases from J, the junction contained 22 bases not matched to a gene. This CDR3 region has 21 residues. Looked up from germline, CDR1 is KGHSH and CDR2 is LQKENI. The CDR3: CASSPAPGTEGLAGAGGEQFF. The DNA read from the CDR3 is TGTGCCAGCTCACCAGCACCCGGGACAGAAGGACTAGCGGGAGCGGGTGGTGAG.

As concerns this clone: The CDR3 end is not reached by the read, which stops 3 residues before it; the germline J gene fills it in. V is TRBV20-1 and J is TRBJ1-4; TRBD1 is a possible D gene (6 bases). The CDR3 consists of 12 residues. Between the trimmed V and J ends, which lost 6 bases and 4 bases, there was a span of 9 bases. Germline V lookup: CDR1 DFQATT, CDR2 SNEGSKA (reference sequence). The CDR3 sequence is CSATDSNEKLFF. The covered CDR3 bases are TGCAGTGCCACGGACAGTAATGAAAAA.

Worth noting for this clone: The read finishes 3 residues shy of the CDR3 end, and the germline J gene is used to complete it. The chain uses TRBV29-1 and TRBJ1-2; 8 bases map to TRBD1. This CDR3 contains 14 residues. Germline values: CDR1 SQVTM, CDR2 ANQGSEA. V lost 2 bases and J lost 2; bases outside the gene matches: 4. The sequenced CDR3 bases are TGCAGCGTTGAAAGATCAGGGGGCAACTATGGC. This codes for CSVERSGGNYG. The full CDR3 protein reads CSVERSGGNYGYTF.

The CDR3 spells CSARDVRRDNEQFF. CDR3 DNA, as far as it was read: TGCAGTGCTAGAGACGTTAGGAGGGACAATGAG. The chain couples TRBV20-1 to TRBJ2-1; perhaps TRBD2 as D (6 bases). The read halts 3 residues ahead of the CDR3 end, with the missing end drawn from the germline J gene. CDR1 and CDR2 from the germline V gene are DFQATT and SNEGSKA (reference sequence). V dropped 0 bases and J dropped 5 bases, with 11 bases sitting between them. CDR3 size: 14 residues.

Comment on this clone: The DNA ends 3 residues before the CDR3 does, and the rest of the CDR3 is filled in from the germline J gene. The chain has TRBV6-2 or TRBV6-3 and TRBJ2-7; possibly TRBD2 for D (7 bases). CDR1 and CDR2 (germline): MNHEY, SVGEGT. The CDR3 is 16 residues long. V lost 0 bases, J lost 4 bases, and 16 bases lay in between. CDR3 amino acids: CASSYSTGGGRYEQYF. The covered CDR3 bases are TGTGCCAGCAGTTACTCGACCGGCGGGGGCAGATACGAG.

As to this clone: The read falls 3 residues short of the CDR3 end, and the missing part is taken from the germline J gene. The gene calls are TRBV5-1 and TRBJ2-1, with 11 bases fitting TRBD2. Germline CDR1 is SGHRS and CDR2 is YFSETQ. The CDR3 covers 15 residues. V shed 4 bases, J shed 4 bases, and the junction held 4 bases outside the gene matches. This chain's CDR3 is CASSLLAGEYNEQFF. The CDR3 DNA, read in part, is TGCGCCAGCAGCCTACTAGCGGGAGAATACAATGAG. The full variable domain, rest sourced from reference TRBV5-1 and TRBJ2-1, is KAGVTQTPRYLIKTRGQQVTLSCSPISGHRSVSWYQQTPGQGLQFLFEYFSETQRNKGNFPGRFSGRQFSNSRSEMNVSTLELGDSALYLCASSLLAGEYNEQFFGPGTRLTVL.

Comment on this clone: The read ends 3 residues shy of where the CDR3 ends; the end is completed using the germline J gene. The rearrangement joins TRBV30 to TRBJ2-6, with no clear D. This CDR3 has 15 residues. Trimming stripped 0 bases from V and 0 bases from J, with 6 bases between. Germline values: CDR1 GTSNPN, CDR2 SVGIG (reference sequence). This chain's CDR3 is CAWSVRLSGANVLTF. The covered CDR3 bases are TGTGCCTGGAGTGTAAGGCTCTCTGGGGCCAACGTC.

Worth noting for this clone: Read coverage stops 3 residues before the CDR3 terminus; the germline J gene supplies the remainder. The J gene is TRBJ2-7, the V gene TRBV20-1; TRBD1 agrees at 9 bases. This CDR3 is 17 amino acids long. The V segment lost 1 base and the J segment 5 bases; nucleotides outside the gene matches: 15. Per germline, CDR1 DFQATT and CDR2 SNEGSKA (reference sequence). The CDR3 region is CSARGSIRDRVHDEQYF. The covered CDR3 bases are TGCAGTGCTAGAGGTTCCATCCGGGACAGGGTCCATGACGAG.

A note on this clone: The sequence runs out 3 residues before the end of the CDR3; the remainder is reconstructed from the germline J gene. The J gene is TRBJ1-1, the V gene TRBV20-1; 9 bases fit TRBD1. The CDR3 is made up of 16 amino acids. V shed 8 bases and J 3 bases; nucleotides not matched to a gene: 16. CDR1 is DFQATT, CDR2 SNEGSKA, per germline (reference sequence). Incomplete CDR3 DNA: TGCAGTACATCAGAACCGGGACAGGGAAAGTACACTGAA. Translated: CSTSEPGQGKYTE. The whole CDR3 is CSTSEPGQGKYTEAFF.

Comment on this clone: Coverage ceases 3 residues before the CDR3 finishes, and the germline J gene fills in the end. This rearrangement joins TRBV5-1 to TRBJ2-3, with 14 bases lining up with TRBD2. Germline CDR1 is SGHRS and CDR2 is YFSETQ. V gave up 4 bases and J gave up 4 bases; unmatched junction bases: 5. The CDR3 has 16 residues. The CDR3 here is CASSPGTSGGSDTQYF. The CDR3 bases that were read are TGCGCCAGCAGCCCCGGGACTAGCGGGGGCTCAGATACG.

About this clone itself: The DNA ends 3 residues before the CDR3 does, and the rest of the CDR3 is filled in from the germline J gene. The chain uses TRBV30 and TRBJ1-4, with no clear D. Per germline, CDR1 GTSNPN and CDR2 SVGIG (reference sequence). The CDR3 is 15 amino acids. V lost 7 bases and J 2 bases, leaving 17 bases between the germline ends. Incomplete CDR3 DNA: TGTGCCTTCCTCCTAGTCCTGGGTACTAATGAAAAA. This sequence encodes CAFLLVLGTNEK. The entire CDR3 protein is CAFLLVLGTNEKLFF. The variable domain in full, with the rest retrieved from reference TRBV30 and TRBJ1-4, is SQTIHQWPATLVQPVGSPLSLECTVEGTSNPNLYWYRQAAGRGLQLLFYSVGIGQISSEVPQNLSASRPQDRQFILSSKKLLLSDSGFYLCAFLLVLGTNEKLFFGSGTQLSVL.

As regards this clone: The CDR3 end falls 3 residues outside the read, so it is completed with the germline J gene. The J gene is TRBJ2-3, the V gene TRBV18, with D unresolved. The CDR3 runs 14 residues. Trimming removed 3 bases at V and 0 bases at J, with 7 bases between. Germline V gene sequence: CDR1 KGHSH, CDR2 LQKENI. Incomplete CDR3 DNA: TGTGCCAGCTCACCGGTTACTAGCACAGATACG. It yields the protein CASSPVTSTDT. The whole CDR3 sequence reads CASSPVTSTDTQYF.

As to this clone: The sequence runs out 3 residues before the end of the CDR3; the remainder is reconstructed from the germline J gene. The chain links TRBV7-2 to TRBJ2-2; 10 bases fit TRBD2. Per germline, CDR1 SGHTA and CDR2 FQGNSA. V lost 0 bases and J lost 6; bases outside the gene matches: 4. CDR3 length equals 16 residues. The covered CDR3 bases are TGTGCCAGCAGCTTAGCGGTAGCGGGGGGTTCCGGGGAG. It specifies CASSLAVAGGSGE. The entire CDR3 is CASSLAVAGGSGELFF.

About this clone: The DNA ends 3 residues before the CDR3 does, and the rest of the CDR3 is filled in from the germline J gene. The chain couples TRBV14 to TRBJ2-3; D gene uncertain. Germline CDR1 is SGHDN and CDR2 is FVKESK. This CDR3 is built from 13 residues. Trimming left V 4 bases short and J 5 bases short, with 10 bases between. The CDR3 sequence is CASSPHQRDTQYF. The CDR3 bases that were read are TGTGCCAGCAGCCCGCACCAGAGAGATACG.

Note on this clone: The sequenced fragment ends 3 residues before the CDR3 boundary, so the rest is inferred from the germline J gene. V usage is TRBV15 and J usage is TRBJ2-5; perhaps TRBD1 as D (5 bases). Between the trimmed V and J ends, which lost 2 bases and 3 bases, there was a span of 10 bases. CDR3 length equals 14 residues. The V gene's germline CDR1 is LNHNV and CDR2 YYDKDF (reference sequence). The CDR3 bases that were read are TGTGCCACCAGCAGACCAGACAGAAAAGAGACC. As protein: CATSRPDRKET. The full CDR3 protein is CATSRPDRKETQYF.

Note on this clone: The read falls 3 residues short of the CDR3 end, and the missing part is taken from the germline J gene. The rearrangement joins TRBV5-8 to TRBJ2-3, with 8 bases lining up with TRBD1. CDR1 and CDR2 (germline): SGHTS, YDEGEE. The CDR3 spans 15 residues. Trimming cost V 6 bases and J 4 bases; bases outside gene matches: 10. CDR3 DNA, as far as it was read: TGTGCCAGCAACTCCAGGACAGGGCTGTCAGATACG. Translation: CASNSRTGLSDT. The entire CDR3 sequence reads CASNSRTGLSDTQYF.

Note on this clone: The read ends 3 residues before the CDR3 terminus; that terminus is restored from the germline J gene. The chain uses TRBV20-1 and TRBJ2-7; maybe TRBD2 (6 bases). The CDR3 is made up of 15 amino acids. The V end lost 3 bases, the J end lost 4 bases, and 19 bases lay between the germline ends. The germline V gene has CDR1 DFQATT and CDR2 SNEGSKA (reference sequence). CDR3 in amino acids: CSASVALAGLYEQYF. The covered CDR3 bases are TGCAGTGCTAGCGTTGCTCTCGCGGGGTTGTACGAG.

A note on this clone: The DNA ends 3 residues before the CDR3 does, and the rest of the CDR3 is filled in from the germline J gene. This rearrangement joins TRBV12-3 or TRBV12-4 to TRBJ2-3, with 12 bases matching TRBD2. This CDR3 is built from 17 residues. With 2 bases clipped from V and 5 bases from J, the junction kept 8 bases outside the gene matches. The sequenced CDR3 bases are TGTGCCAGCAGTTTATCTCCTAGCGGGGGGGCAAGAGATACG. The encoded protein is CASSLSPSGGARDT. From start to end, the CDR3 is CASSLSPSGGARDTQYF.

A note on this clone: The read gets to within 3 residues of the CDR3 end, and the germline J gene fills in the rest. The chain is built from TRBV6-1 and TRBJ2-3; D is unresolved. V was clipped by 1 base and J by 2 bases, with 7 bases between them. CDR1 and CDR2 from the germline V gene are MNHNS and SASEGT. The CDR3 extends over 14 amino acids. The covered CDR3 bases are TGTGCCAGCAGTGAAGGACTTCTCACAGATACG. Its translation: CASSEGLLTDT. The complete CDR3 sequence is CASSEGLLTDTQYF.

As for this clone: Read coverage stops 3 residues before the CDR3 terminus; the germline J gene supplies the remainder. This chain connects TRBV29-1 to TRBJ1-2, with D maybe TRBD1 (6 bases). Germline CDR1 SQVTM, CDR2 ANQGSEA. The CDR3 spans 11 residues. CDR3 loop: CSVPTGYGYTF. Partial CDR3 DNA: TGCAGCGTTCCCACAGGGTACGGC.

The CDR3 sequence: CSASVGSYEQYF. The sequenced CDR3 bases are TGCAGTGCTAGTGTAGGGTCCTACGAG. The V call is TRBV20-1, the J call TRBJ2-7; no firm D call. The read halts 3 residues ahead of the CDR3 end, with the missing end drawn from the germline J gene. The germline gives CDR1 DFQATT, CDR2 SNEGSKA (reference sequence). Between the trimmed V and J ends, which lost 3 bases and 1 base, there was a span of 7 bases. This CDR3 is built from 12 residues.

About this clone itself: The CDR3 end falls 3 residues outside the read, so it is completed with the germline J gene. V usage is TRBV20-1 and J usage is TRBJ2-7; 8 bases fit TRBD2. This CDR3 has 14 residues. V trimming: 0 bases; J trimming: 2 bases; junction bases outside the gene matches: 3. Germline values: CDR1 DFQATT, CDR2 SNEGSKA (reference sequence). This CDR3 reads CSARDRGGPYEQYF. The part of the CDR3 DNA that was read is TGCAGTGCTAGAGACCGGGGGGGACCCTACGAG.